These 25 T cell receptor beta chains were sequenced from one sample in a study of blood T cell repertoires in COVID-19. TCRdb's table, derived via immunoSEQ multiplex PCR, lists solely in-frame clones and lacks some. The sample consists of nearly 55,000 clones, roughly three quarters of them appearing once. Sample: peripheral blood. The receptors were gathered from a human donor with active or convalescent COVID-19. The donor label of this sample is uncertain.

This chain uses TRBV4-3 with TRBJ2-5; the match to TRBD1 covers 7 bases. This CDR3 has 14 residues. CDR1 and CDR2 (germline): LGHNA, YSLEER. The J segment lost 3 bases and the V segment lost 3 bases, leaving 4 bases of the junction unmatched. The chain's CDR3 is CASSQADREETQYF. CDR3 DNA sequence: TGCGCCAGCAGCCAGGCCGACAGGGAAGAGACCCAGTACTTC.

The CDR3 bases are TGTGCCAGCAGTTACTCGCCGCGGGAGGCCACCTACGAGCAGTACTTC. It yields the protein CASSYSPREATYEQYF. The V gene is TRBV6-5, the J gene TRBJ2-7; 8 bases map to TRBD2. Germline CDR1 MNHEY, CDR2 SVGAGI. V lost 0 bases, J lost 2 bases, and 6 bases stayed unmatched. This CDR3 contains 16 residues.

This chain links TRBV4-2 with TRBJ2-2; D perhaps matches TRBD1 (6 bases). The CDR3 length is 14 residues. CDR1 and CDR2 (germline): LGHNA, YNFKEQ. The V gene lost 1 base and the J gene lost 3 bases, with 6 bases spanning the gap. CDR3 DNA: TGTGCCAGCAGCCAAGGACAGGACACCGGGGAGCTGTTTTTT. Translating it yields CASSQGQDTGELFF.

This clone was seen a single time. The chain couples TRBV5-1 to TRBJ2-3; D gene uncertain. The CDR3 covers 15 residues. Germline CDR1 reads SGHRS; CDR2 reads YFSETQ. V was clipped by 4 bases and J by 3 bases, with 15 bases between them. CDR3 protein: CASSTQPVRTDTQYF. Written as DNA, the CDR3 is TGCGCCAGCAGCACCCAACCAGTAAGAACAGATACGCAGTATTTT.

The chain links TRBV25-1 to TRBJ1-4; D unresolved. Trimming removed 3 bases at V and 10 bases at J, with 15 bases between. The length of the CDR3 is 14 residues. Germline V CDR1 and CDR2: MGHDK, SYGVNS. DNA of the CDR3: TGTGCCAGCAGTGACCCCGGGCCCCGGGGAAAACTGTTTTTT. It translates to CASSDPGPRGKLFF.

V is TRBV28 and J is TRBJ1-2; tentative D call: TRBD1 (6 bases). CDR1 and CDR2 (germline): MDHEN, SYDVKM. The CDR3 totals 15 residues. V lost 4 bases and J 8 bases, leaving 20 bases between the germline ends. CDR3 region: CASSSNTGTVGGYTF. CDR3 nucleotides: TGTGCCAGCAGTTCAAATACAGGGACGGTGGGGGGCTACACCTTC.

This clone appeared a few times. The chain is built from TRBV5-1 and TRBJ2-7; D is possibly TRBD1 (6 bases). The CDR3 runs to 14 residues. Between the trimmed V and J ends, which lost 1 base and 6 bases, there was a span of 14 bases. Germline values: CDR1 SGHRS, CDR2 YFSETQ. The CDR3 is CASSLQGGLGEQYF. Here the CDR3 DNA reads TGCGCCAGCAGCTTGCAAGGGGGTCTCGGCGAGCAGTACTTC.

Points on this clone: The junction shows a germline mismatch at one end, possibly a read error. This chain links TRBV7-7 with TRBJ2-2; no definite D call. The CDR3 consists of 17 residues. Germline V gene data show CDR1 as SSHAT and CDR2 as FNYEAQ (reference sequence). The CDR3 here is CASSLGRFTRNTGELFF. In nucleotides, the CDR3 is TGTGCTAGCAGCTTAGGCCGCTTCACGAGGAACACCGGGGAGCTGTTTTTT.

V and J are TRBV19 and TRBJ1-2; D unclear. The germline CDR1 and CDR2 sequences are LNHDA and SQIVND (reference sequence). The CDR3 totals 11 residues. Trimming shortened V by 6 bases and J by 4 bases, and 6 bases separated the two germline ends. The CDR3 coding sequence is TGTGCCAGTAGGTACAGCTATGGCTACACCTTC. Its translation is CASRYSYGYTF.

J is TRBJ1-5 and V is TRBV5-1; no reliable D call. The germline CDR1 and CDR2 sequences are SGHRS and YFSETQ. This CDR3 is built from 14 residues. Trimming took 0 bases from V and 0 from J, leaving 4 bases between them. The CDR3 protein is CASSLDRSNQPQHF. The CDR3 bases are TGCGCCAGCAGCTTGGATCGTAGCAATCAGCCCCAGCATTTT. The entire variable domain, with the rest obtained from reference TRBV5-1 and TRBJ1-5, is as follows: KAGVTQTPRYLIKTRGQQVTLSCSPISGHRSVSWYQQTPGQGLQFLFEYFSETQRNKGNFPGRFSGRQFSNSRSEMNVSTLELGDSALYLCASSLDRSNQPQHFGDGTRLSIL.

There are a few counts of this clone. This rearrangement joins TRBV24-1 to TRBJ2-7; 7 bases are shared with TRBD1. The germline gives CDR1 KGHDR, CDR2 SFDVKD. After removal of 2 bases from V and 2 bases from J, the junction contained 2 bases not matched to a gene. This CDR3 has 14 residues. CDR3 DNA: TGTGCCACCAGTGATTGGGACAGTCCCTACGAGCAGTACTTC. Its translation: CATSDWDSPYEQYF.

This chain connects TRBV5-1 to TRBJ1-4; 10 positions agree with TRBD1. The CDR3 consists of 15 residues. The germline CDR1 and CDR2 sequences are SGHRS and YFSETQ. Germline trimming cut 5 bases from V and 8 bases from J; bases unmatched to any gene: 9. CDR3 sequence (DNA): TGCGCCAGCAGTGACCGGGACAGGGGAGGAGAAAAACTGTTTTTT. Translation: CASSDRDRGGEKLFF.

J is TRBJ2-3 and V is TRBV7-3; tentatively, D is TRBD2 (6 bases). V lost 5 bases, J lost 4 bases, and 10 bases lay in between. CDR1 is SGHTA, CDR2 FQGTGA, per germline. The CDR3 sequence is 13 residues long. The CDR3 protein is CASSREPSDTQYF. DNA of the CDR3: TGTGCCAGCAGCCGGGAGCCCTCAGATACGCAGTATTTT.

The CDR3 sequence: CASSQTGGDYGYTF. The CDR3 DNA reads TGTGCCAGCAGCCAGACAGGGGGGGACTATGGCTACACCTTC. This sequence joins TRBV7-8 and TRBJ1-2, with TRBD1 matching 9 bases. Germline values: CDR1 SGHVS, CDR2 FQNEAQ. CDR3 length: 14 residues. V dropped 5 bases and J dropped 3; count of bases not matched to a gene: 4.

J is TRBJ2-1 and V is TRBV27; 9 nucleotides align to TRBD2. V lost 5 bases, J lost 9 bases, and 17 bases stayed unmatched. This CDR3 contains 17 residues. Germline lookup yields CDR1 MNHEY and CDR2 SMNVEV (reference sequence). DNA for the CDR3: TGTGCCAGCAGTCGTCCGGGACTAGCAGGGGGTGTGGGTGAGCAGTTCTTC. This translates into CASSRPGLAGGVGEQFF.

V gene TRBV24-1 combines with J gene TRBJ2-2; TRBD2 matches 7 bases. The CDR3 sequence is 17 residues long. CDR1 is KGHDR and CDR2 is SFDVKD in the germline V gene. Germline trimming cut 3 bases from V and 4 bases from J; bases unmatched to any gene: 10. The CDR3 region has the DNA TGTGCCACCAGTGATACCCCGGGGGGTGGTGCCACCGGGGAGCTGTTTTTT. It specifies CATSDTPGGGATGELFF.

CDR3 nucleotides: TGTGCCAGCAGCTTGTCGTCGGGGACAGGGAACTATGGCTACACCTTC. Its translation: CASSLSSGTGNYGYTF. The chain is built from TRBV7-2 and TRBJ1-2; 9 nucleotides match TRBD1. The V segment lost 3 bases and the J segment 2 bases; nucleotides outside the gene matches: 7. Germline CDR1 SGHTA, CDR2 FQGNSA. The length of the CDR3 is 16 residues.

The rearrangement links TRBV5-6 to TRBJ1-6; maybe TRBD1 (6 bases). V lost 3 bases and J 5 bases, leaving 15 bases between the germline ends. Germline-derived CDR1 and CDR2 are SGHDT and YYEEEE. This CDR3 spans 16 amino acids. The CDR3 nucleotides read TGTGCCAGCAGCTCACCAAGGGACAAAGATAATTCACCCCTCCACTTT. The encoded protein is CASSSPRDKDNSPLHF.

J is TRBJ1-5 and V is TRBV6-6; the D is unclear. Germline V gene lookup returns CDR1 MNHNY and CDR2 SVGAGI (reference sequence). With 6 bases removed from V and 8 bases from J, the gap between germline ends came to 5 bases. The CDR3 loop spans 10 amino acids. The CDR3 is CASSSEPQHF. CDR3 DNA sequence: TGTGCCAGCAGCTCGGAGCCCCAGCATTTT.

A few counts support this clone. V is TRBV28 and J is TRBJ1-3; D might be TRBD1 (6 bases). Germline CDR1 reads MDHEN; CDR2 reads SYDVKM. This CDR3 comprises 15 residues. With 3 bases removed from V and 1 base from J, the gap between germline ends came to 10 bases. CDR3 in DNA: TGTGCCAGCAGTTTCAGGGGTGGGTCTGGAAACACCATATATTTT. Protein sequence: CASSFRGGSGNTIYF.

The chain carries TRBV27 and TRBJ1-2, with D tentatively TRBD1 (6 bases). Germline CDR1 and CDR2: MNHEY and SMNVEV (reference sequence). Trimming pared 4 bases from V and 4 bases from J, leaving 16 bases between. CDR3 length: 15 amino acids. CDR3 sequence: CASSSLQGSGYGYTF. The CDR3 region has the DNA TGTGCCAGCAGTTCCTTACAGGGATCGGGCTATGGCTACACCTTC.

The chain links TRBV6-9 to TRBJ1-3; a weak D match, TRBD1 (6 bases). Germline V gene data show CDR1 as MNHGY and CDR2 as SVAAGI. This CDR3 spans 13 amino acids. V lost 4 bases and J lost 4, with 8 bases in between. In DNA form, the CDR3 reads TGTGCCAGCAGTTTTGGACAGGGAAACACCATATATTTT. This gives the protein CASSFGQGNTIYF.

In its sample, this clone was seen once. This sequence joins TRBV24-1 and TRBJ1-3; D is uncertain. Germline V gene data show CDR1 as KGHDR and CDR2 as SFDVKD. The CDR3 is 12 amino acids. The V and J ends lost 9 bases and 0 bases respectively, with 5 bases between them. CDR3 amino acids: CATRDSGNTIYF. In DNA, the CDR3 is TGTGCCACCCGGGACTCTGGAAACACCATATATTTT.

This clone has only a few counts. The V and J genes are TRBV18 and TRBJ2-4; 11 bases agree with TRBD1. Germline V lookup: CDR1 KGHSH, CDR2 LQKENI. CDR3 length: 20 residues. V gave up 6 bases and J gave up 0 bases; unmatched junction bases: 16. CDR3 protein: CASSHSTGQGAVLAKNIQYF. The DNA of the CDR3 is TGTGCCAGCTCCCATTCGACTGGACAGGGGGCTGTCTTAGCCAAAAACATTCAGTACTTC.

This clone was picked up a small number of times. The chain uses TRBV20-1 and TRBJ2-5; D is uncertain. Germline loops: CDR1 DFQATT, CDR2 SNEGSKA (reference sequence). This CDR3 is built from 11 residues. V dropped 7 bases and J dropped 4 bases, with 10 bases sitting between them. In DNA form, the CDR3 reads TGCAGTGGTTCACGAGGAGAGACCCAGTACTTC. The encoded protein is CSGSRGETQYF.